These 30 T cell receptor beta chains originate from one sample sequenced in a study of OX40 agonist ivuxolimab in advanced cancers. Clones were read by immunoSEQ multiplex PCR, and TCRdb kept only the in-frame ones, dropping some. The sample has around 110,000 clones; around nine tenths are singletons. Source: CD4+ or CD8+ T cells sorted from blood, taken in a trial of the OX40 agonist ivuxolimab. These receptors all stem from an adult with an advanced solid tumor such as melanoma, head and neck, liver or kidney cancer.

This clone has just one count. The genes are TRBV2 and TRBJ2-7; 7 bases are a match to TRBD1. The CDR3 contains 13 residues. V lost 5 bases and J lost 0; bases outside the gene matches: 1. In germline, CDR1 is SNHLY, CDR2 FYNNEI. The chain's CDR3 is CASSQGDSYEQYF. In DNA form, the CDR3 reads TGTGCCAGCAGTCAGGGGGACTCCTACGAGCAGTACTTC.

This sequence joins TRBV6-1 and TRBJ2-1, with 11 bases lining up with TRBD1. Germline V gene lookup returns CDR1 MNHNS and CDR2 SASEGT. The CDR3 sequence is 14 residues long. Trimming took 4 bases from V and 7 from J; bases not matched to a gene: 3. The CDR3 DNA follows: TGTGCCAGCAGTGGGGACAGGGGGGGTAATGAGCAGTTCTTC. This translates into CASSGDRGGNEQFF.

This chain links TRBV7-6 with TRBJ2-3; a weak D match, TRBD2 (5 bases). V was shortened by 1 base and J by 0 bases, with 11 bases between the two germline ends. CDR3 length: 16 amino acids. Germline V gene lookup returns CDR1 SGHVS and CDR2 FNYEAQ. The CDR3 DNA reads TGTGCCAGCAGCTTAGGGGCATCGGGGAGCACAGATACGCAGTATTTT. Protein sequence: CASSLGASGSTDTQYF.

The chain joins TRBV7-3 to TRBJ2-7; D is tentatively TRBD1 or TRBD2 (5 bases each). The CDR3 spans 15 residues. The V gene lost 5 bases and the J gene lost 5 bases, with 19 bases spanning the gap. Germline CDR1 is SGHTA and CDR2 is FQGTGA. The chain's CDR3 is CASSVSRDLGDEQYF. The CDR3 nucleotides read TGTGCCAGCAGCGTATCCCGGGACCTAGGGGACGAGCAGTACTTC.

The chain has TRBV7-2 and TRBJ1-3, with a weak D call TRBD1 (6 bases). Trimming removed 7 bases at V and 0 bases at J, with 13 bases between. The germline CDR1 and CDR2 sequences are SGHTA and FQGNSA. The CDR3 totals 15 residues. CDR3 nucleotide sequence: TGTGCCAGCATTAGGGGGATGCTCTCTGGAAACACCATATATTTT. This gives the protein CASIRGMLSGNTIYF.

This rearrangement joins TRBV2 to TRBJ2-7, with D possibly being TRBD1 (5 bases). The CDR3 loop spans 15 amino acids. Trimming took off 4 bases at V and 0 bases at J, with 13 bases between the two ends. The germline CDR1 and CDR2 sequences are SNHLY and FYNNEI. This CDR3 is CASSVYRSSSYEQYF. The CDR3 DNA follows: TGTGCCAGCAGTGTGTACAGGTCTAGCTCCTACGAGCAGTACTTC.

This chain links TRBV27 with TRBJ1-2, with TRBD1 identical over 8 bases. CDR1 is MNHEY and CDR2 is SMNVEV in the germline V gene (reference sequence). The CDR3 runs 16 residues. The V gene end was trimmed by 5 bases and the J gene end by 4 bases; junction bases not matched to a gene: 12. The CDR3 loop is CASSTYSGGSSYGYTF. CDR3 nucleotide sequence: TGTGCCAGCAGTACCTACTCAGGGGGCTCGAGCTATGGCTACACCTTC.

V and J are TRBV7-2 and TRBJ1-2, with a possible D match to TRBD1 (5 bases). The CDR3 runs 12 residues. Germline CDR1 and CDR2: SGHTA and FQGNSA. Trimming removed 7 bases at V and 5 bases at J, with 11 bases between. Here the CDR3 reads CASTASGYGYTF. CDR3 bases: TGTGCCAGCACTGCGTCAGGGTATGGCTACACCTTC.

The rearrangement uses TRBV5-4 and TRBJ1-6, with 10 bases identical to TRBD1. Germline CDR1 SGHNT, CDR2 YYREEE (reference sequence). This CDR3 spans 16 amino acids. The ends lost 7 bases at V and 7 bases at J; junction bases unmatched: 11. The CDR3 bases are TGTGCCAGCCGGCCTGCTGGGGACAGGGGCAATTCACCCCTCCACTTT. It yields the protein CASRPAGDRGNSPLHF.

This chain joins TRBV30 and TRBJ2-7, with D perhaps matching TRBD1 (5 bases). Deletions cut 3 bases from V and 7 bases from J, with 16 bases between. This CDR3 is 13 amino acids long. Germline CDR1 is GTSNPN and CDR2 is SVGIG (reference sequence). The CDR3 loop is CAWRRQSLGEQYF. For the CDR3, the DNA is TGTGCCTGGAGACGACAGAGCCTTGGGGAGCAGTACTTC.

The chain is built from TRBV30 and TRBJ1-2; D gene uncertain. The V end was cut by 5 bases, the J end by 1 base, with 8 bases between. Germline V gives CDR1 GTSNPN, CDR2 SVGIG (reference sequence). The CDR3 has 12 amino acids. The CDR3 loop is CAWWRFNYGYTF. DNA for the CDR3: TGTGCCTGGTGGAGATTTAACTATGGCTACACCTTC.

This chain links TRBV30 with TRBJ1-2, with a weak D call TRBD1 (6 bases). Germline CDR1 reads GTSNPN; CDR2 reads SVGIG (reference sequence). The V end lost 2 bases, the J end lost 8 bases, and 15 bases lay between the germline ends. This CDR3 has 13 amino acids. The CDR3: CAWSYRTVQGYTF. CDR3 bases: TGTGCCTGGAGTTATCGGACAGTCCAAGGCTACACCTTC. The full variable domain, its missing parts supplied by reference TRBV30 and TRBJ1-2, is SQTIHQWPATLVQPVGSPLSLECTVEGTSNPNLYWYRQAAGRGLQLLFYSVGIGQISSEVPQNLSASRPQDRQFILSSKKLLLSDSGFYLCAWSYRTVQGYTFGSGTRLTVV.

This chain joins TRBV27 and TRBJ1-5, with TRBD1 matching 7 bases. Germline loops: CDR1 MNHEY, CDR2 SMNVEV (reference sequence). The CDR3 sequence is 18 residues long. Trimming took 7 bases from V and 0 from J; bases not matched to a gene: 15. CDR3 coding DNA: TGTGCCAGCACTCCGTCGCAACAGGGGAGGGCTAGCAATCAGCCCCAGCATTTT. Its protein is CASTPSQQGRASNQPQHF.

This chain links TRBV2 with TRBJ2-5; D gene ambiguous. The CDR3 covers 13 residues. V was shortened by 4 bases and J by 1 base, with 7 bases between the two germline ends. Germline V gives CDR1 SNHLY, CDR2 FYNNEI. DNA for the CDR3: TGTGCCAGCAGTGTTTTCACCCAAGAGACCCAGTACTTC. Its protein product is CASSVFTQETQYF.

CDR3 DNA sequence: TGTGCCAGCTCACCACCACTGGGGGCAGACCGGGTAGAGACCCAGTACTTC. This sequence encodes CASSPPLGADRVETQYF. V gene TRBV18 combines with J gene TRBJ2-5, with D tentatively TRBD1 (6 bases). The germline gives CDR1 KGHSH, CDR2 LQKENI. There are 17 residues in the CDR3. The V gene lost 0 bases and the J gene lost 4 bases, with 18 bases spanning the gap.

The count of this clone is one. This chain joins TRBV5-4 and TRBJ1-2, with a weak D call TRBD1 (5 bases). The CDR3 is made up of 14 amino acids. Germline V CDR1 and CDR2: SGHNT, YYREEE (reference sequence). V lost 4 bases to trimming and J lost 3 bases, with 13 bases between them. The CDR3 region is CASSPFRVDYGYTF. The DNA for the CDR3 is TGTGCCAGCAGCCCGTTCAGGGTCGACTATGGCTACACCTTC.

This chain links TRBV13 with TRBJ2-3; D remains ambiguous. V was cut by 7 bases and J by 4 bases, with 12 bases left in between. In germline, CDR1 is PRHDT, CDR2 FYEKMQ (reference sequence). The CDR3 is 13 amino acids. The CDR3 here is CASTQWPADTQYF. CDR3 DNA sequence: TGTGCCAGCACCCAGTGGCCAGCAGATACGCAGTATTTT.

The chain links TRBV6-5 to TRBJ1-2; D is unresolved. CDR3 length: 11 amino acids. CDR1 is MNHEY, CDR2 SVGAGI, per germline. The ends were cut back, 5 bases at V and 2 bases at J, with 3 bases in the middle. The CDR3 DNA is TGTGCCAGCAGTGACAACTATGGCTACACCTTC. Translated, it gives CASSDNYGYTF.

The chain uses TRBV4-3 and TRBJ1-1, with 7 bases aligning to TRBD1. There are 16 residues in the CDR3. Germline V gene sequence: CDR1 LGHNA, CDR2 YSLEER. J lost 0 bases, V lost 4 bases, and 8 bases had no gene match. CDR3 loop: CASSPGQGVLNTEAFF. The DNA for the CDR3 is TGCGCCAGCAGCCCAGGGCAGGGGGTTCTGAACACTGAAGCTTTCTTT.

The CDR3 sequence: CASRQLYSNQPQHF. The CDR3 bases are TGTGCCAGCAGACAGCTATATAGCAATCAGCCCCAGCATTTT. The V gene is TRBV28, the J gene TRBJ1-5; D unclear. The CDR3 has 14 residues. The germline gives CDR1 MDHEN, CDR2 SYDVKM. V was trimmed by 6 bases and J by 0 bases, leaving 9 bases between them.

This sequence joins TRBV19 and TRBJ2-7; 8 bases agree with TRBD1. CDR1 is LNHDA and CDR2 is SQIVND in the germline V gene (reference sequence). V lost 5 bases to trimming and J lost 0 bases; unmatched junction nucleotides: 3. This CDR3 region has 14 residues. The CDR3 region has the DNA TGTGCCAGTAGTGCCAGGGGGCACTCCTACGAGCAGTACTTC. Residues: CASSARGHSYEQYF.

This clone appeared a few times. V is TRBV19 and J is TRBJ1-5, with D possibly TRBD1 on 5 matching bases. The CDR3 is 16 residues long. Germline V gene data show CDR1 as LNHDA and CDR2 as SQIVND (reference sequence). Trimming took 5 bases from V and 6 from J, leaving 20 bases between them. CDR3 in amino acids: CASSPRGDYRGQPQHF. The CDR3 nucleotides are TGTGCCAGTAGTCCTCGAGGGGACTATCGAGGTCAGCCCCAGCATTTT.

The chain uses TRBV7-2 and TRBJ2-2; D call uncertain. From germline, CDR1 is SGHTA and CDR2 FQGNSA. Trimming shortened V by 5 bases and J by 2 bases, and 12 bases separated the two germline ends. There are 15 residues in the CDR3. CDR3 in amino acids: CASSQGEVNTGELFF. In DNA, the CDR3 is TGTGCCAGCAGCCAAGGAGAAGTAAACACCGGGGAGCTGTTTTTT.

The chain's CDR3 is CASSLGGSTGDYGYTF. CDR3 sequence (DNA): TGTGCCAGCAGTTTGGGGGGTTCTACAGGGGACTATGGCTACACCTTC. The gene calls are TRBV28 and TRBJ1-2, with TRBD1 matching over 7 bases. The CDR3 consists of 16 residues. V dropped 3 bases and J dropped 3; count of bases not matched to a gene: 10. Germline V gives CDR1 MDHEN, CDR2 SYDVKM.

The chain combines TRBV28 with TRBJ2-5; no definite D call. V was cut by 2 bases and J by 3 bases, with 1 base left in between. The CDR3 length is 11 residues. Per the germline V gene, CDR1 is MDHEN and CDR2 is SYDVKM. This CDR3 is CASSLEETQYF. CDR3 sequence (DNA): TGTGCCAGCAGTTTAGAAGAGACCCAGTACTTC. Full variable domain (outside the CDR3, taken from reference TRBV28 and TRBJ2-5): DVKVTQSSRYLVKRTGEKVFLECVQDMDHENMFWYRQDPGLGLRLIYFSYDVKMKEKGDIPEGYSVSREKKERFSLILESASTNQTSMYLCASSLEETQYFGPGTRLLVL.

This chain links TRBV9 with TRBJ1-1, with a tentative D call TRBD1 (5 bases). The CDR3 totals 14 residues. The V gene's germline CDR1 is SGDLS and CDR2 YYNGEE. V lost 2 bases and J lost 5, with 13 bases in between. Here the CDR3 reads CASSVRGGGTEAFF. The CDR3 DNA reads TGTGCCAGCAGCGTCCGAGGTGGGGGAACTGAAGCTTTCTTT.

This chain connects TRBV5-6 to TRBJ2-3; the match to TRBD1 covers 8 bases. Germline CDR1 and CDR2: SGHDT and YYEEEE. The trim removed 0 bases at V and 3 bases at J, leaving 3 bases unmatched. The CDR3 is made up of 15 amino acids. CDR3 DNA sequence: TGTGCCAGCAGCTTGGCCACAGGGGGTACAGATACGCAGTATTTT. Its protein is CASSLATGGTDTQYF.

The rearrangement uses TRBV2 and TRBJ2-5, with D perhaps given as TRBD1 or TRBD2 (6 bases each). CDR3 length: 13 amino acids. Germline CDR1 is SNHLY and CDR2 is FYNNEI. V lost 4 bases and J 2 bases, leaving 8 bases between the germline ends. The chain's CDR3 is CASSGGAQETQYF. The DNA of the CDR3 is TGTGCCAGCAGTGGGGGGGCTCAAGAGACCCAGTACTTC.

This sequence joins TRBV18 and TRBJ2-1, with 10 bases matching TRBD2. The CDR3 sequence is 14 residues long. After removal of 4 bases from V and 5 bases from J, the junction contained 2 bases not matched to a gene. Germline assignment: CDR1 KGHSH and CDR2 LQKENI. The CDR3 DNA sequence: TGTGCCAGCTCACTACTAGCGGGGCACAATGAGCAGTTCTTC. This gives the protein CASSLLAGHNEQFF.

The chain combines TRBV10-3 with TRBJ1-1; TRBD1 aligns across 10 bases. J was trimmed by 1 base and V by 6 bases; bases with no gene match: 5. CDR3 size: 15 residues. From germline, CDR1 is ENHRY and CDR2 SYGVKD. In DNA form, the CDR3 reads TGTGCCATCAGCGAAGGGACAGGGGCGAACACTGAAGCTTTCTTT. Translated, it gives CAISEGTGANTEAFF.